Listed below are T cell receptor beta chains from one sample, sequenced in a study of shared clonotypes between healthy human individuals. Clones were read by immunoSEQ multiplex PCR, and TCRdb kept only the in-frame ones, dropping some. The sample holds approximately 1.9 million clones, 93% seen once. Sequencing was carried out using naive CD8+ T cells from PBMCs. These receptors all come from a man in his late teens or twenties in good health. Some clones in this sample may be carry-over from other donors' samples. Both conserved end residues are part of each CDR3. The D gene is left open where the match is weak. Expanded clones are given a class, and other clones once, few, many or no size at all.

abundance | d_gene | j_gene | v_gene | CDR3nt | CDR3aa
few | NA | TRBJ1-1 | TRBV4-3 | TGCGCCAGCAGCCAACGGGGGAAAAACACTGAAGCTTTCTTT | CASSQRGKNTEAFF
NA | NA | TRBJ2-3 | TRBV11-2 | TGTGCCAGCAGCCAGTGGGGGGGCACAGATACGCAGTATTTT | CASSQWGGTDTQYF
NA | NA | TRBJ2-1 | TRBV19 | TGTGCCAGTAGTATAAGGGTCTCCTACAATGAGCAGTTCTTC | CASSIRVSYNEQFF
NA | TRBD1 | TRBJ1-2 | TRBV29-1 | TGCAGCGTTGAAGACAGGACAGGAAGTTTCTATGGCTACACCTTC | CSVEDRTGSFYGYTF
NA | NA | TRBJ2-5 | TRBV7-9 | TGTGCCAGCAGCTTAGGACTGATCAGGTTTCAAGAGACCCAGTACTTC | CASSLGLIRFQETQYF
once | NA | TRBJ2-5 | TRBV28 | TGTGCCAGCAGTCAGCGAACCCAAGAGACCCAGTACTTC | CASSQRTQETQYF
NA | TRBD1 | TRBJ1-1 | TRBV7-9 | TGTGCCAGCAGCCCTGCAACAGGGGGCCGGGACACTGAAGCTTTCTTT | CASSPATGGRDTEAFF
NA | NA | TRBJ2-7 | TRBV11-2 | TGTGCCAGCAGCTTATTTTCGGGGAGTGGTTCCTACGAGCAGTACTTC | CASSLFSGSGSYEQYF
NA | TRBD1 | TRBJ1-2 | TRBV7-9 | TGTGCCAGCAGCCTACTACAGGGGAAGAACTATGGCTACACCTTC | CASSLLQGKNYGYTF
NA | TRBD2 | TRBJ2-7 | TRBV28 | TGTGCCAGCAGCTCCCCGACTAGCGGGGTTTACGAGCAGTACTTC | CASSSPTSGVYEQYF
NA | TRBD2 | TRBJ2-1 | TRBV7-9 | TGTGCCAGCAGCCGATCCGGGGGACTACCGGGATCCGACGGCAATGAGCAGTTCTTC | CASSRSGGLPGSDGNEQFF
NA | NA | TRBJ2-1 | TRBV4-3 | TGCGCCAGCAGCCCCTCGGCCGGGTCACCGGGCAATGAGCAGTTCTTC | CASSPSAGSPGNEQFF
NA | NA | TRBJ2-7 | TRBV2 | TGTGCCTTAGGGGGACTCATCTCCTACGAGCAGTACTTC | CALGGLISYEQYF
NA | TRBD2 | TRBJ2-7 | TRBV27 | TGTGCCAGCAGTCCGCTATATACTAGCGGAGGGGTGGGGGAGCAGTACTTC | CASSPLYTSGGVGEQYF
NA | NA | TRBJ2-7 | TRBV4-1 | TGCGCCAGCAGCCAAGATACGGAGACTGTCTACGAGCAGTACTTC | CASSQDTETVYEQYF
NA | NA | TRBJ2-4 | TRBV2 | TGTGCCAGCAGTTCTCCCGGGTCAGAACTAAACATTCAGTACTTC | CASSSPGSELNIQYF
few | TRBD1 | TRBJ1-1 | TRBV9 | TGTGCCAGCAGCGATGAACAGGGGGGCACTGAAGCTTTCTTT | CASSDEQGGTEAFF
once | NA | TRBJ1-2 | TRBV25-1 | TGTGCCAGCAGTGAATCCGGGGGGACTGTGTATGGCTACACCTTC | CASSESGGTVYGYTF
NA | NA | TRBJ2-1 | TRBV11-2 | TGTGCCAGCAGCTTAGCCGCGGGATCTTCCTACAATGAGCAGTTCTTC | CASSLAAGSSYNEQFF
NA | NA | TRBJ2-7 | TRBV29-1 | TGCAGCGTCCTCTTAGTGGGTCCCACCTACGAGCAGTACTTC | CSVLLVGPTYEQYF
NA | NA | TRBJ1-1 | TRBV2 | TGTGCCAGCAGTGAAGCAGGGATGAGCACTGAAGCTTTCTTT | CASSEAGMSTEAFF
NA | TRBD1 | TRBJ1-2 | TRBV6-5 | TGTGCCAGCAGACCCATACAGGGGTCTGGCTACACCTTC | CASRPIQGSGYTF
NA | TRBD2 | TRBJ2-3 | TRBV7-8 | TGTGCCAGCAGCTCCCCGGGAGGGCGAGCAGATACGCAGTATTTT | CASSSPGGRADTQYF
NA | NA | TRBJ2-1 | TRBV19 | TGTGCCAGTAGTATTGCGGAGAGCTCCTACAATGAGCAGTTCTTC | CASSIAESSYNEQFF
NA | TRBD2 | TRBJ2-1 | TRBV29-1 | TGCAGCGTCGTAAAACCTAGCGGGAGTCAACACAATGAGCAGTTCTTC | CSVVKPSGSQHNEQFF
once | NA | TRBJ2-1 | TRBV28 | TGTGCCAGCAGTTTAAGCCTCGATATGGATGAGCAGTTCTTC | CASSLSLDMDEQFF
NA | NA | TRBJ1-3 | TRBV7-2 | TGTGCCAGCAGCTTAGACAGGGCTGGCTATTCGGGAAACACCATATATTTT | CASSLDRAGYSGNTIYF
NA | TRBD2 | TRBJ2-5 | TRBV7-8 | TGTGCCACGGTAGCGGGCGCCCGCCTCCAAGAGACCCAGTACTTC | CATVAGARLQETQYF
NA | NA | TRBJ2-7 | TRBV2 | TGTGCCAGCAGCCCTCCCGGGACTCCCTCCTACGAGCAGTACTTC | CASSPPGTPSYEQYF
NA | NA | TRBJ2-2 | TRBV27 | TGTGCCAGCAGGTCTCCAACCGGGGAGCTGTTTTTT | CASRSPTGELFF
NA | NA | TRBJ1-1 | TRBV19 | TGTGCCAGTAGCTACAGGGATTTGGGCACTGAAGCTTTCTTT | CASSYRDLGTEAFF
NA | TRBD1 | TRBJ1-5 | TRBV2 | TGTGCCAGCAGTGACACTCTTGGACAGGCCTTAGAGCCCCAGCATTTT | CASSDTLGQALEPQHF
NA | NA | TRBJ1-3 | TRBV6-5 | TGTGCCAGCAGTTACGAGAGGTCTGGAAACACCATATATTTT | CASSYERSGNTIYF
NA | TRBD2 | TRBJ2-1 | TRBV28 | TGTGCCAGCAGTTTAGCCGGACTAGCGGGAGGGACTAGCTCCTACAATGAGCAGTTCTTC | CASSLAGLAGGTSSYNEQFF
NA | TRBD1 | TRBJ2-7 | TRBV27 | TGTGCCAGCAGTTTGGGACAGGGTATCAACGAGCAGTACTTC | CASSLGQGINEQYF
NA | TRBD2 | TRBJ2-2 | TRBV30 | TGTGCCTGGGGGGAGCGGGAGATGCACACCGGGGAGCTGTTTTTT | CAWGEREMHTGELFF
once | TRBD1 | TRBJ1-2 | TRBV29-1 | TGCAGCGTTGATGGGACAGGGGTGAACTATGGCTACACCTTC | CSVDGTGVNYGYTF
NA | TRBD1 | TRBJ2-3 | TRBV5-1 | TGCGCCAGCAGCTTGGGGACAGGGGGAATCACAGATACGCAGTATTTT | CASSLGTGGITDTQYF
NA | NA | TRBJ1-2 | TRBV20-1 | TGCAGTGCCGTTAGGGACTATGGCTACACCTTC | CSAVRDYGYTF
NA | NA | TRBJ2-1 | TRBV2 | TGTGCCAGCAGTGAAGTGGGTAGCGGATACTACAATGAGCAGTTCTTC | CASSEVGSGYYNEQFF
NA | NA | TRBJ2-1 | TRBV15 | TGTGCCACCAGCAGGGGATTCGGGGATGAGCAGTTCTTC | CATSRGFGDEQFF
NA | NA | TRBJ2-5 | TRBV21-1 | TGTGCCAGCAGCAACCCACCTCCGGGACAGGGGCGGGAGACCCAGTACTTC | CASSNPPPGQGRETQYF
NA | NA | TRBJ1-1 | TRBV7-9 | TGTGCCAGCAGACGACAGAGCACTGAAGCTTTCTTT | CASRRQSTEAFF
NA | NA | TRBJ2-5 | TRBV5-1 | TGCGCCAGCAGCTCAAATGAAGCAGGGTATGTGGAGACCCAGTACTTC | CASSSNEAGYVETQYF
few | NA | TRBJ1-5 | TRBV19 | TGTGCCAGTAGCCTAGGATTCGGGATATATCAGCCCCAGCATTTT | CASSLGFGIYQPQHF
NA | NA | TRBJ2-5 | TRBV7-9 | TGTGCCAGCAGCTTAGTAGGGACCTGGTACTTC | CASSLVGTWYF